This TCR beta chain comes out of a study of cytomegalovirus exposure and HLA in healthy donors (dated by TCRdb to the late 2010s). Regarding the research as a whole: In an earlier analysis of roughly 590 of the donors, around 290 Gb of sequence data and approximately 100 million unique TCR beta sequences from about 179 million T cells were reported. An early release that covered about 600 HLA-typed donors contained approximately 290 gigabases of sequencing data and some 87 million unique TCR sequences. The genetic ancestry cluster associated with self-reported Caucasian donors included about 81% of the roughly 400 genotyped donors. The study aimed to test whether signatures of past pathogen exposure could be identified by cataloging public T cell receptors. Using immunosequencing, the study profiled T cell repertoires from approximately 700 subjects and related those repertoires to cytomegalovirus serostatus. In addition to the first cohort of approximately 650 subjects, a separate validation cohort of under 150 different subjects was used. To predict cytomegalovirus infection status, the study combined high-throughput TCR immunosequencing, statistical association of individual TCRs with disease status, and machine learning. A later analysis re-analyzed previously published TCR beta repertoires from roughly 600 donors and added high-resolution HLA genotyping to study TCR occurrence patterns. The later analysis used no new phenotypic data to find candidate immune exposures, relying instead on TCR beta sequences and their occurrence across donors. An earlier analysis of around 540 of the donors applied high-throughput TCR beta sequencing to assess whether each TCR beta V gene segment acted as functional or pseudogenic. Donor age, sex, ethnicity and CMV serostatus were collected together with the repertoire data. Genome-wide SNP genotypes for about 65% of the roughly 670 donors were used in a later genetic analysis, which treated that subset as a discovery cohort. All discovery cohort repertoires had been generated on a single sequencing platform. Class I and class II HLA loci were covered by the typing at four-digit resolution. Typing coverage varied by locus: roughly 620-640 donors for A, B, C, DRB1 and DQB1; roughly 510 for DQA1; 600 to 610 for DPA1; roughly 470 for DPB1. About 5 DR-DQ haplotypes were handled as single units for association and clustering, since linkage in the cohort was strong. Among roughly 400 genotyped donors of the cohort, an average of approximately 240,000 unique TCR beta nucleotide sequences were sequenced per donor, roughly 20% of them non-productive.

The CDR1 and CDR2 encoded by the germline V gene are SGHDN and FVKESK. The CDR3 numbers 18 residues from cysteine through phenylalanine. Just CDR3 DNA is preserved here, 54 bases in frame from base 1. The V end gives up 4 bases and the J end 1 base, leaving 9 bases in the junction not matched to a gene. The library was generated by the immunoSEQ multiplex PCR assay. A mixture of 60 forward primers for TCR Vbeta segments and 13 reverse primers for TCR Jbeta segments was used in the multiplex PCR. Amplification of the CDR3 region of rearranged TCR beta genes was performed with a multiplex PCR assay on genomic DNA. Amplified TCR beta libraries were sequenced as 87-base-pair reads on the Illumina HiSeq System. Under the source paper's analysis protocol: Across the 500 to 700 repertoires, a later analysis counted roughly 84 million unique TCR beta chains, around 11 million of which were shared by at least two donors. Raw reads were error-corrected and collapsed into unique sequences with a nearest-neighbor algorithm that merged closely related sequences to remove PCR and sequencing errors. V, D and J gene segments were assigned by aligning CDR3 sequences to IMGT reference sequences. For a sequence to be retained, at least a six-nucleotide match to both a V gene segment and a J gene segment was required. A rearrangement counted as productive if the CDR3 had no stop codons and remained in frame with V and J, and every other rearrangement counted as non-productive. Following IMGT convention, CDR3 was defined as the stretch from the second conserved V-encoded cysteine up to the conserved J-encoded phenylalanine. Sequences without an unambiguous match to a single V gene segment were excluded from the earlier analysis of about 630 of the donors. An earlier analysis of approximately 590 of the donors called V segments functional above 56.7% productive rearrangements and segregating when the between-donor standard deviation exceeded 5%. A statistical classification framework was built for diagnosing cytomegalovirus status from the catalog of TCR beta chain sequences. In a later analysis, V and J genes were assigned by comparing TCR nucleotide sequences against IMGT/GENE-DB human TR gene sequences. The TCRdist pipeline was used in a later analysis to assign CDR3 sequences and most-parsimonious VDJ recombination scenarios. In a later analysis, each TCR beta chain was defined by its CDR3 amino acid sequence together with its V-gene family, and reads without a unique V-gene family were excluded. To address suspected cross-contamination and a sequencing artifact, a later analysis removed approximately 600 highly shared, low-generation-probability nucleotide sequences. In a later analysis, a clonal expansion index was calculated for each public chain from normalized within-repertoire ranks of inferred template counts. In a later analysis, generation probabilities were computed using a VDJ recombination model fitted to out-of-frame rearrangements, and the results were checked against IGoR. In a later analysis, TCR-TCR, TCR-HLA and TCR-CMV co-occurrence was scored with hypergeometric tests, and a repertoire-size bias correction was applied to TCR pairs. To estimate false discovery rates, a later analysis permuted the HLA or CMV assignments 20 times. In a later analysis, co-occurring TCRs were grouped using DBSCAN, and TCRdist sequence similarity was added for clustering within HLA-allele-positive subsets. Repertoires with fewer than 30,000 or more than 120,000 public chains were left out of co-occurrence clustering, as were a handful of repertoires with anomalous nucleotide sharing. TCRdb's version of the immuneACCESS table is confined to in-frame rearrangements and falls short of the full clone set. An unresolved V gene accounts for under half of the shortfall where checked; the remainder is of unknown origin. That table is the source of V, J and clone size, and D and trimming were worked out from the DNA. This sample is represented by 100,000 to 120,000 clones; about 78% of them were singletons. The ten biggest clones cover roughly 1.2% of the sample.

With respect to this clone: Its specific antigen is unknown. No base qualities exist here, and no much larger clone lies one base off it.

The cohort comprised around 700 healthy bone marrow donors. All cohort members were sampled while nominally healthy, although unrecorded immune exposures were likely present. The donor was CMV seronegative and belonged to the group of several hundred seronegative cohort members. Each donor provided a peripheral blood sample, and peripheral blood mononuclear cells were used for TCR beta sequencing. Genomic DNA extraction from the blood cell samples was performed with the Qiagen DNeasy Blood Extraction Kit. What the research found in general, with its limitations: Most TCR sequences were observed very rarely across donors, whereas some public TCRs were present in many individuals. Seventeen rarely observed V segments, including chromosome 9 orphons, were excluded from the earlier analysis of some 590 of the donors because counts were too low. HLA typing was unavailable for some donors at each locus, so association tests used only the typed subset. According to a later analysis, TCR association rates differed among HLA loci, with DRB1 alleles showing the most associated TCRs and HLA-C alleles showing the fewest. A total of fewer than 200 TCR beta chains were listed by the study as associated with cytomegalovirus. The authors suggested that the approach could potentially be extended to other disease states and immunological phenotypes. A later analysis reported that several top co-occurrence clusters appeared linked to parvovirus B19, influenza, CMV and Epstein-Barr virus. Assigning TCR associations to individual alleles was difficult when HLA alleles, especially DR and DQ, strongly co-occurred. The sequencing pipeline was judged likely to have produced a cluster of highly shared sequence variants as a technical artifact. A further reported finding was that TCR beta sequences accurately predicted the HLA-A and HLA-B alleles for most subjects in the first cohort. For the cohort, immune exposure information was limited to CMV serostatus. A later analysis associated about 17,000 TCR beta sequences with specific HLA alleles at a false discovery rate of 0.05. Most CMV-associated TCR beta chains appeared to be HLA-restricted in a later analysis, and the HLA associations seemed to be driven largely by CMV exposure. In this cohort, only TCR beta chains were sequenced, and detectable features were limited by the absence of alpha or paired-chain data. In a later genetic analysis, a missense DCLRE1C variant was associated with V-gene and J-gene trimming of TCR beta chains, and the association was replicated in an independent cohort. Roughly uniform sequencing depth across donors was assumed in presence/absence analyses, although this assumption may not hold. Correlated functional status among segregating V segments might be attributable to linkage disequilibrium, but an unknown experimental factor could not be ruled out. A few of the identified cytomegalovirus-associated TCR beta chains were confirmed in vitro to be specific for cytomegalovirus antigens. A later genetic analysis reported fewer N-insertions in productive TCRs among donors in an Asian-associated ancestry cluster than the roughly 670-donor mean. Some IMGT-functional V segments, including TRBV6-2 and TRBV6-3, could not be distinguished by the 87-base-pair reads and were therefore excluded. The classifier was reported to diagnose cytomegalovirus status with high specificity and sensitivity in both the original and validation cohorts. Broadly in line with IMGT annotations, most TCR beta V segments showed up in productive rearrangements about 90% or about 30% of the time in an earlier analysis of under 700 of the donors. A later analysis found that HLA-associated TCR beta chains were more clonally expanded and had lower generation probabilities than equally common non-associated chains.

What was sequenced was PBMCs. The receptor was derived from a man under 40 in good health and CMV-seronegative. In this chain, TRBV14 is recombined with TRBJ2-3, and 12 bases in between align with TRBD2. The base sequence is TGTGCCAGCAGCCCGACCACACTAGCGGGGGGCCGCACAGATACGCAGTATTTT. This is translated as CASSPTTLAGGRTDTQYF.